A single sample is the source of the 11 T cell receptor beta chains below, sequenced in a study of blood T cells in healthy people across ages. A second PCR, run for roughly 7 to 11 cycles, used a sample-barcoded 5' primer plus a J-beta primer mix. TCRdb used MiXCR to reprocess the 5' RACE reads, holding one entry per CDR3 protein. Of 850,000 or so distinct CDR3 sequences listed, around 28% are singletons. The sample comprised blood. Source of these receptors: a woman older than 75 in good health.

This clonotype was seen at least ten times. The CDR3 loop reads CSVLRTGAAYEQYF. CDR3 bases: TGCAGCGTTTTAAGGACAGGAGCAGCCTACGAGCAGTACTTC. This chain links TRBV29-1 with TRBJ2-7, with 7 nucleotides matching TRBD1. The CDR3 loop spans 14 amino acids. From germline, CDR1 is SQVTM and CDR2 ANQGSEA. With V trimmed by 5 bases and J by 2 bases, 9 bases remained unmatched.

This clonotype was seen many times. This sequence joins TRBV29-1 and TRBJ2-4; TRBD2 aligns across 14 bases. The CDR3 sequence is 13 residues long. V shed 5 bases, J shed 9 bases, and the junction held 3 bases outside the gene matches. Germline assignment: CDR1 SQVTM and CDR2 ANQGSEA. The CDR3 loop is CSVRLAGGGIQYF. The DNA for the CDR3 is TGCAGCGTTCGACTAGCGGGGGGGGGCATTCAGTACTTC.

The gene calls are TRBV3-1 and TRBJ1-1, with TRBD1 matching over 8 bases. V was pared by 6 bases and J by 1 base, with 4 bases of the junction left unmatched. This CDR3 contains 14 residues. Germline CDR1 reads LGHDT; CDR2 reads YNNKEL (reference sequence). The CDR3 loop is CASRPGGGNTEAFF. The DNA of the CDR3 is TGTGCCAGCAGACCAGGGGGCGGGAACACTGAAGCTTTCTTT.

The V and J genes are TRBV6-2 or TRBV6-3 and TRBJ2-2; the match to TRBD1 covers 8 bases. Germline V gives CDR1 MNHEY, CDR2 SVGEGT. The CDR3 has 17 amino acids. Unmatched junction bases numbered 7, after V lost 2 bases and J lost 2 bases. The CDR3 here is CASSYRQGAINTGELFF. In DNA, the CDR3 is TGTGCCAGCAGTTACAGGCAGGGGGCGATTAACACCGGGGAGCTGTTTTTT.

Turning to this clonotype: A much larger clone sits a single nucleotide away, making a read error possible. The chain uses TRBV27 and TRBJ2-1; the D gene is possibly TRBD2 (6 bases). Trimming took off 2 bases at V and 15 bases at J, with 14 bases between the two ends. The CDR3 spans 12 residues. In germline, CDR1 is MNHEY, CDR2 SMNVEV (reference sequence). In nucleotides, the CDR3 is TGTGCCAGCAGTTTAGCGGGGAGGCCTCCGTTCTTC. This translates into CASSLAGRPPFF.

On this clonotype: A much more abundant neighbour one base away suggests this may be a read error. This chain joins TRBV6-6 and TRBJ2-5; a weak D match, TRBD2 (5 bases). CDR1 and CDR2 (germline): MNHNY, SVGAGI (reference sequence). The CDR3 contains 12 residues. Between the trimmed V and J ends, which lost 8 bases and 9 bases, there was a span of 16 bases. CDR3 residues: CASGSLGESQYF. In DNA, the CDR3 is TGTGCCAGCGGTTCCCTTGGGGAGTCCCAGTACTTC.

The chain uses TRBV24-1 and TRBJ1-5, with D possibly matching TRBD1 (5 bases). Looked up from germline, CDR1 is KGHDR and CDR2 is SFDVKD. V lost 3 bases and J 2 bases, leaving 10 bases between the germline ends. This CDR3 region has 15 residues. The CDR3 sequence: CATSDPGSGNQPQHF. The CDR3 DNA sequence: TGTGCCACCAGTGATCCAGGGAGCGGCAATCAGCCCCAGCATTTT.

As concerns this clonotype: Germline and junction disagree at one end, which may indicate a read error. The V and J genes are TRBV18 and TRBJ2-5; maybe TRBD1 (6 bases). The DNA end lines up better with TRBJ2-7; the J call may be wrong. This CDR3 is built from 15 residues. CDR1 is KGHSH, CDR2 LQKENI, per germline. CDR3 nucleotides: TGTGTCAGCTCACCTTACAAGGACAGAAACTACGAGCAGTACTTC. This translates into CVSSPYKDRNYEQYF.

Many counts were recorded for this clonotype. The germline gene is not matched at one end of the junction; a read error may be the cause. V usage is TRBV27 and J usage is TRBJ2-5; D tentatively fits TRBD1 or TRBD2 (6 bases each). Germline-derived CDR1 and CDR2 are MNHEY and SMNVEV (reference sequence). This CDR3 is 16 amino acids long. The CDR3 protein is CASSLTPGAPQGTQYF. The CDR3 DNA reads TGTGCCAGCAGTTTAACCCCGGGGGCCCCTCAAGGGACCCAGTACTTC.

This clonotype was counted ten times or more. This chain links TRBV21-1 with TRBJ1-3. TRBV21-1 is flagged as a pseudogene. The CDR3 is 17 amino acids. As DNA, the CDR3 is TGTGCCAGCAGCAAAGATGGCGAGACGCGCTCTGGAAACACCATATATTTT. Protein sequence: CASSKDGETRSGNTIYF.

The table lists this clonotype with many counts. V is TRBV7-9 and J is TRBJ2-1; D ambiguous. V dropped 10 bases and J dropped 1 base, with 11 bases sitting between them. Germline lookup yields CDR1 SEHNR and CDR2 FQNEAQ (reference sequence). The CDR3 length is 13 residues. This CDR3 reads CATNRRSYNEQFF. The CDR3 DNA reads TGTGCCACCAATAGAAGGTCCTACAATGAGCAGTTCTTC.